This note documents a single T cell receptor beta chain sequence. The data originate from a study of technical replicates of blood from a handful of donors. Some clones are missing from TCRdb's copy, which holds only in-frame ones; the method was immunoSEQ multiplex PCR. The repertoire holds tens of thousands of clones, with over 95% as singletons. From germline, CDR1 is SGHRS and CDR2 YFSETQ. The ends lost 4 bases at V and 5 bases at J; junction bases unmatched: 13. CDR3 length equals 16 residues. What was sequenced was T cells isolated from PBMCs. The sequence came from a human donor in good health. The chain couples TRBV5-1 to TRBJ2-5; 8 positions match TRBD1. The CDR3 sequence: CASSPRTGFNMETQYF. DNA of the CDR3: TGCGCCAGCAGCCCTCGGACAGGGTTTAATATGGAGACCCAGTACTTC.